The subject of this entry is one TCR beta chain. Its target is unknown. This sequence may be a read error, since a much larger clone differs from it by one base. The CDR3 ends on some other residue instead of the conserved phenylalanine or tryptophan, so this is likely a read error. V shed 6 bases and J 5 bases; nucleotides not matched to a gene: 13. CDR3 size: 15 residues. Looked up from germline, CDR1 is SGHRS and CDR2 is YFSETQ. Single cDNA molecules in the library carried unique molecular identifiers attached during preparation. Each CDR3 protein gets one entry after TCRdb re-called the RACE reads with MiXCR. Among about 380,000 distinct CDR3 sequences, about 4.4% were seen once, and the ten largest hold approximately 2.3%. This sample is drawn from a study of human T cells and chemical hapten exposure. Study at large: Patients got weekly scalp diphenylcyclopropenone doses over the approximately 24-week study. Study outcomes and limitations: Expanded TCRs formed significantly more large CDR3 similarity clusters than controls.

Noted time point: patch test 1, 2 weeks after DPC sensitization. Treatment meaning: therapeutic diphenylcyclopropenone sensitization with weekly scalp DPC. The authors' total RNA extraction used unfractionated whole blood. The V gene is TRBV5-1, the J gene TRBJ2-7; TRBD2 aligns across 8 bases. This material consisted of whole blood, taken in connection with sensitization to the hapten diphenylcyclopropenone (DPC). The sequence derives from a woman aged 50 to 65 with alopecia areata. Some clones in this sample may be carry-over from other donors' samples. The CDR3 loop reads CASNSRGLDGDEQYL. The CDR3 nucleotides are TGCGCCAGCAACTCAAGGGGACTAGATGGAGACGAGCAGTACTTA.